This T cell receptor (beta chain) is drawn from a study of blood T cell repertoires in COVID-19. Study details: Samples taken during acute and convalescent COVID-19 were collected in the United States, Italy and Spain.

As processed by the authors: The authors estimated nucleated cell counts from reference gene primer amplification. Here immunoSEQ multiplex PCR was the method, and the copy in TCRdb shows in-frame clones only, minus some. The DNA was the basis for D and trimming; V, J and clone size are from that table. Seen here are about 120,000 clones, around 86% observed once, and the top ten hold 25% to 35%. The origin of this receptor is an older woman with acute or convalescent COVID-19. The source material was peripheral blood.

The CDR3 DNA is TGTGCCAGCAGCTCAGGAAACACCATATATTTT. Translation: CASSSGNTIYF. This sequence joins TRBV3-1 (or the pseudogene TRBV3-2) and TRBJ1-3, with D uncertain. Germline CDR1 and CDR2: LGHDT and YNNKEL (reference sequence). Deletions cut 5 bases from V and 4 bases from J, with 3 bases between. The CDR3 totals 11 residues.